A single sample is the source of the 17 T cell receptor beta chains below, sequenced in a study of blood T cell repertoires in COVID-19. Profiling relied on immunoSEQ multiplex PCR, and the TCRdb table lists in-frame clones only, not all of them. Found here are approximately 70,000 clones, around 91% of them singletons; the top ten hold 8.5%. The sequencing sample was made of peripheral blood. These receptors came from a human donor in a cohort sampled during active COVID-19.

The chain couples TRBV10-1 to TRBJ1-2, with D possibly matching TRBD1 (5 bases). CDR1 is WNHNN and CDR2 is SYGVQD in the germline V gene (reference sequence). The CDR3 sequence is 15 residues long. Trimming removed 5 bases from V and 8 bases from J, with 21 bases in between. The CDR3 DNA follows: TGCGCCAGCAGTCCTAACGACAGAGGAGTGGAAGGCTACACCTTC. It is translated as CASSPNDRGVEGYTF.

The gene calls are TRBV5-6 and TRBJ1-6, with 7 bases aligning to TRBD1. Unmatched junction bases numbered 7, after V lost 2 bases and J lost 5 bases. CDR3 size: 16 residues. Germline V CDR1 and CDR2: SGHDT, YYEEEE. CDR3 sequence: CASSFGTAFNNSPLHF. Written as DNA, the CDR3 is TGTGCCAGCAGCTTCGGGACAGCGTTTAATAATTCACCCCTCCACTTT.

This chain joins TRBV28 and TRBJ2-7; possible D gene TRBD2, 6 bases. CDR1 is MDHEN and CDR2 is SYDVKM in the germline V gene. Trimming stripped 5 bases from V and 4 bases from J, with 12 bases between. This CDR3 spans 13 amino acids. In nucleotides, the CDR3 is TGTGCCAGCAGTGGGGACTCGCTGTACGAGCAGTACTTC. Translation: CASSGDSLYEQYF.

The chain carries TRBV30 and TRBJ2-7, with TRBD1 identical over 9 bases. Germline CDR1 and CDR2: GTSNPN and SVGIG (reference sequence). The CDR3 runs 14 residues. Germline trimming cut 1 base from V and 4 bases from J; bases unmatched to any gene: 5. For the CDR3, the DNA is TGTGCCTGGAGTGATGGGACAGGGTGGTACGAGCAGTACTTC. Translated: CAWSDGTGWYEQYF.

This chain's CDR3 is CASSIRGRANQPQHF. CDR3 coding DNA: TGTGCCAGTAGTATAAGGGGCAGGGCCAATCAGCCCCAGCATTTT. V and J are TRBV19 and TRBJ1-5; possibly TRBD1 for D (5 bases). The CDR3 totals 15 residues. V shed 2 bases and J shed 3 bases, with 11 bases lying between them. Germline V lookup: CDR1 LNHDA, CDR2 SQIVND (reference sequence).

V is TRBV5-1 and J is TRBJ2-7; 10 bases are a match to TRBD2. The CDR3 loop spans 15 amino acids. The V segment lost 2 bases and the J segment 0 bases; nucleotides outside the gene matches: 2. In germline, CDR1 is SGHRS, CDR2 YFSETQ. The CDR3 region is CASSLLAGSSYEQYF. The DNA of the CDR3 is TGCGCCAGCAGCTTACTAGCGGGGAGCTCCTACGAGCAGTACTTC. Complete variable domain (other parts from reference TRBV5-1 and TRBJ2-7): KAGVTQTPRYLIKTRGQQVTLSCSPISGHRSVSWYQQTPGQGLQFLFEYFSETQRNKGNFPGRFSGRQFSNSRSEMNVSTLELGDSALYLCASSLLAGSSYEQYFGPGTRLTVT.

The chain links TRBV28 to TRBJ1-1; D is possibly TRBD1 (5 bases). The V and J ends lost 7 bases and 4 bases respectively, with 13 bases between them. Germline values: CDR1 MDHEN, CDR2 SYDVKM. There are 13 residues in the CDR3. CDR3 sequence: CASTPPGGTEAFF. In DNA, the CDR3 is TGTGCCAGCACCCCCCCGGGGGGCACTGAAGCTTTCTTT.

The rearrangement joins TRBV27 to TRBJ1-2; 8 bases match TRBD1. The CDR3 runs 14 residues. V shed 4 bases and J 4 bases; nucleotides not matched to a gene: 5. Germline-derived CDR1 and CDR2 are MNHEY and SMNVEV (reference sequence). The CDR3 DNA reads as TGTGCCAGCAGTTCGAAACAGGGGGGCTATGGCTACACCTTC. This encodes CASSSKQGGYGYTF.

The chain combines TRBV4-1 with TRBJ2-7, with unresolved D. Germline V gene sequence: CDR1 MGHRA, CDR2 YSYEKL. V lost 0 bases and J lost 0, with 9 bases in between. The length of the CDR3 is 15 residues. This CDR3 reads CASSQDALFSYEQYF. Written as DNA, the CDR3 is TGCGCCAGCAGCCAAGATGCCCTATTCTCCTACGAGCAGTACTTC.

V is TRBV11-2 and J is TRBJ2-7; possible D gene TRBD1, 6 bases. The CDR3 contains 14 residues. V lost 5 bases and J 4 bases, leaving 15 bases between the germline ends. CDR1 is SGHAT, CDR2 FQNNGV, per germline. CDR3 coding DNA: TGTGCCAGCAGCGCCGGAAGGGGGACATACGAGCAGTACTTC. It specifies CASSAGRGTYEQYF.

A note on this clone: The junction does not match germline at one end; this may be a read error. J is TRBJ1-1 and V is TRBV5-6, with 9 bases matching TRBD1. This CDR3 spans 14 amino acids. The germline CDR1 and CDR2 sequences are SGHDT and YYEEEE. CDR3 residues: CASSFGTGNSEAFF. The CDR3 coding sequence is TGTGCCAGCAGCTTCGGGACAGGGAACAGTGAAGCTTTCTTT.

The chain carries TRBV6-2 or TRBV6-3 and TRBJ1-5, with D maybe TRBD1 (5 bases). This CDR3 is built from 15 residues. The V end lost 2 bases, the J end lost 2 bases, and 10 bases lay between the germline ends. The germline gives CDR1 MNHEY, CDR2 SVGEGT. The chain's CDR3 is CASSYDSLGNQPQHF. The CDR3 nucleotides are TGTGCCAGCAGTTACGACAGTTTAGGCAATCAGCCCCAGCATTTT.

The chain uses TRBV7-6 and TRBJ1-1, with D uncertain. This CDR3 contains 16 residues. CDR1 and CDR2 from the germline V gene are SGHVS and FNYEAQ. The germline V and J ends were trimmed by 4 bases and 4 bases, with 19 bases remaining between them. Written as DNA, the CDR3 is TGTGCCAGCAGCTCGCCCCTTGACCCTCCGGGCACTGAAGCTTTCTTT. Its translation: CASSSPLDPPGTEAFF.

This chain joins TRBV19 and TRBJ1-2, with D tentatively TRBD1 (6 bases). Germline CDR1 and CDR2: LNHDA and SQIVND (reference sequence). This CDR3 contains 14 residues. The germline V and J ends were trimmed by 6 bases and 6 bases, with 17 bases remaining between them. The CDR3 sequence: CASRPRGSSDGYTF. The CDR3 DNA reads as TGTGCCAGTAGGCCCAGGGGCAGTTCGGATGGCTACACCTTC.

The chain carries TRBV5-1 and TRBJ1-3, with TRBD1 identical over 8 bases. Germline CDR1 reads SGHRS; CDR2 reads YFSETQ. Unmatched junction bases numbered 2, after V lost 0 bases and J lost 0 bases. The CDR3 contains 16 residues. CDR3 DNA sequence: TGCGCCAGCAGCTTGGGGACAGGGTTCTCTGGAAACACCATATATTTT. This sequence encodes CASSLGTGFSGNTIYF.

The V gene is TRBV2, the J gene TRBJ1-2; the match to TRBD1 covers 8 bases. There are 15 residues in the CDR3. Germline trimming cut 5 bases from V and 1 base from J; bases unmatched to any gene: 6. Looked up from germline, CDR1 is SNHLY and CDR2 is FYNNEI. The CDR3 nucleotides read TGTGCCAGCAGTCTTGGACAGGGAAATAACTATGGCTACACCTTC. Amino acid sequence: CASSLGQGNNYGYTF.

This chain connects TRBV5-4 to TRBJ1-4; D gene ambiguous. V lost 1 base and J lost 8, with 21 bases in between. This CDR3 contains 17 residues. Per the germline V gene, CDR1 is SGHNT and CDR2 is YYREEE (reference sequence). CDR3: CASSLSGFGLKIEKLFF. DNA of the CDR3: TGTGCCAGCAGCTTGTCGGGTTTTGGACTTAAAATCGAAAAACTGTTTTTT.